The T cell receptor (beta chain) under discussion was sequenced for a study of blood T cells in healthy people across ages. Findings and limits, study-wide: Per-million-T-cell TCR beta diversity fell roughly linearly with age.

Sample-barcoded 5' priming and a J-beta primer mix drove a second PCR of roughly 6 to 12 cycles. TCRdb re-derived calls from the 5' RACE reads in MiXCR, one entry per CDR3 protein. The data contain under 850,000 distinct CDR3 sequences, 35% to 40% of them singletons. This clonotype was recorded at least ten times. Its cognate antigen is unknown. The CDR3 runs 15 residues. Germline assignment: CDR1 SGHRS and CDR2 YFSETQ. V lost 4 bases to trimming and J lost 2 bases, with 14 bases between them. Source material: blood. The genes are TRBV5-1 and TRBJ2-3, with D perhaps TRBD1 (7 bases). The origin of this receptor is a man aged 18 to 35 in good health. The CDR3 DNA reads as TGCGCCAGCAGCGGCGGGACAGCCCTCACAGATACGCAGTATTTT. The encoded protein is CASSGGTALTDTQYF. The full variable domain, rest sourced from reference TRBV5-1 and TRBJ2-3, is KAGVTQTPRYLIKTRGQQVTLSCSPISGHRSVSWYQQTPGQGLQFLFEYFSETQRNKGNFPGRFSGRQFSNSRSEMNVSTLELGDSALYLCASSGGTALTDTQYFGPGTRLTVL.